These 30 T cell receptor beta chains came from one sample sequenced in a study of T cells in tumors after PD-1 blockade. Sequencing used immunoSEQ multiplex PCR; TCRdb keeps in-frame clones, though not all of them. The sample yields about 47,000 clones, 79% seen once. The sample consisted of PBMCs, taken before anti-PD-1 treatment. The receptors shown here come from a human donor with basal cell carcinoma.

The J gene is TRBJ1-1, the V gene TRBV27; 9 bases are shared with TRBD1. The CDR3 consists of 15 residues. The V gene end was trimmed by 6 bases and the J gene end by 5 bases; junction bases not matched to a gene: 10. Germline CDR1 and CDR2: MNHEY and SMNVEV (reference sequence). The CDR3 sequence is CASRVPGQGLTEAFF. In nucleotides, the CDR3 is TGTGCCAGCAGGGTCCCGGGACAGGGTCTAACTGAAGCTTTCTTT.

This rearrangement joins TRBV2 to TRBJ2-7; the match to TRBD1 covers 9 bases. Germline V gene data show CDR1 as SNHLY and CDR2 as FYNNEI. CDR3 length equals 13 residues. V lost 6 bases, J lost 6 bases, and 6 bases stayed unmatched. CDR3 protein: CASRDRGYGEQYF. The CDR3 DNA reads TGTGCCAGCAGGGACAGGGGATACGGCGAGCAGTACTTC.

The chain employs TRBV19 and TRBJ1-6; D unresolved. Trimming removed 7 bases at V and 6 bases at J, with 10 bases between. Germline assignment: CDR1 LNHDA and CDR2 SQIVND (reference sequence). The CDR3 length is 13 residues. CDR3 bases: TGTGCCAGTACCGACCGGTTTAATTCACCCCTCCACTTT. This encodes CASTDRFNSPLHF.

The rearrangement joins TRBV2 to TRBJ2-7; the D gene is possibly TRBD2 (6 bases). This CDR3 contains 14 residues. Germline CDR1 is SNHLY and CDR2 is FYNNEI. The V end was cut by 6 bases, the J end by 3 bases, with 15 bases between. The CDR3 here is CASRPGSRNYEQYF. The CDR3 region has the DNA TGTGCCAGCAGACCCGGGAGTAGAAACTACGAGCAGTACTTC.

Worth noting for this clone: In the same sample, other DNA sequences code for this CDR3. The chain couples TRBV19 to TRBJ2-3; D could derive from TRBD1 or TRBD2 (7 bases each). The CDR3 is 14 residues long. Germline V lookup: CDR1 LNHDA, CDR2 SQIVND (reference sequence). Trimming removed 4 bases at V and 1 base at J, with 9 bases between. CDR3 nucleotide sequence: TGTGCCAGTAGTACAGGGGGGGGCACAGATACGCAGTATTTT. Translated, it gives CASSTGGGTDTQYF.

CDR3 amino acids: CASSASSGRAVVGELFF. The CDR3 nucleotides are TGTGCCAGCAGCGCCTCTAGCGGGAGGGCCGTTGTCGGGGAGCTGTTTTTT. The V call is TRBV7-2, the J call TRBJ2-2; 12 bases are a match to TRBD2. The germline gives CDR1 SGHTA, CDR2 FQGNSA. The CDR3 sequence is 17 residues long. V shed 5 bases and J 7 bases; nucleotides not matched to a gene: 11.

The V and J genes are TRBV2 and TRBJ2-7, with D maybe TRBD1 (5 bases). CDR3 length: 12 residues. The ends were cut back, 6 bases at V and 2 bases at J, with 8 bases in the middle. CDR1 SNHLY and CDR2 FYNNEI come from the germline V gene. CDR3 residues: CASSRETYEQYF. CDR3 sequence (DNA): TGTGCCAGCAGCAGGGAAACCTACGAGCAGTACTTC.

The V call is TRBV3-1 (or the pseudogene TRBV3-2), the J call TRBJ1-1; the match to TRBD1 covers 9 bases. The length of the CDR3 is 15 residues. Trimming removed 5 bases from V and 4 bases from J; junction bases left unmatched: 8. The germline V gene has CDR1 LGHDT and CDR2 YNNKEL (reference sequence). CDR3 in DNA: TGTGCCAGCAGCAGACTTACGACAGGGGGCACTGAAGCTTTCTTT. It encodes CASSRLTTGGTEAFF.

The V call is TRBV9, the J call TRBJ1-6; D remains unclear. The CDR3 sequence is 18 residues long. Looked up from germline, CDR1 is SGDLS and CDR2 is YYNGEE. V lost 3 bases to trimming and J lost 0 bases, with 16 bases between them. The CDR3 DNA follows: TGTGCCAGCAGCGCTTCCCCTCTTGGTAACTCCTATAATTCACCCCTCCACTTT. This encodes CASSASPLGNSYNSPLHF.

The DNA of the CDR3 is TGTGCCAGCAGCACCACCCCGGTCCGGGGGTTTCGGGGTCAAGAGACCCAGTACTTC. Amino acid sequence: CASSTTPVRGFRGQETQYF. The genes are TRBV28 and TRBJ2-5; possibly TRBD2 for D (6 bases). V lost 6 bases and J lost 2, with 28 bases in between. Per the germline V gene, CDR1 is MDHEN and CDR2 is SYDVKM. This CDR3 comprises 19 residues.

The V gene is TRBV5-5, the J gene TRBJ1-1; 7 nucleotides line up with TRBD1. The V and J ends lost 4 bases and 6 bases, in that order; junction bases with no gene match: 15. Per germline, CDR1 SGHKS and CDR2 YYEKEE (reference sequence). The CDR3 spans 16 residues. As DNA, the CDR3 is TGTGCCAGCAGCCAGCTCGGGACAGCGGGCATCGCTGAAGCTTTCTTT. The encoded protein is CASSQLGTAGIAEAFF.

This chain connects TRBV3-1 (or the pseudogene TRBV3-2) to TRBJ1-1; D is undetermined. CDR3 length: 14 residues. V was clipped by 3 bases and J by 4 bases, with 12 bases between them. Germline CDR1 and CDR2: LGHDT and YNNKEL (reference sequence). The CDR3 here is CASSQDLVSTEAFF. The CDR3 nucleotides read TGTGCCAGCAGCCAGGACCTCGTTAGCACTGAAGCTTTCTTT.

This chain connects TRBV7-9 to TRBJ1-1; 8 nucleotides agree with TRBD1. This CDR3 region has 14 residues. V gave up 0 bases and J gave up 5 bases; unmatched junction bases: 2. Germline values: CDR1 SEHNR, CDR2 FQNEAQ (reference sequence). This chain's CDR3 is CASSLATGETEAFF. Written as DNA, the CDR3 is TGTGCCAGCAGCTTAGCGACAGGGGAGACTGAAGCTTTCTTT.

This chain uses TRBV7-3 with TRBJ2-2; TRBD2 matches 8 bases. The CDR3 consists of 16 residues. Germline lookup yields CDR1 SGHTA and CDR2 FQGTGA. Trimming removed 1 base from V and 4 bases from J; junction bases left unmatched: 5. CDR3 residues: CASSLNGGRTTGELFF. Written as DNA, the CDR3 is TGTGCCAGCAGCTTAAATGGCGGGAGGACCACCGGGGAGCTGTTTTTT. The full variable domain, in which reference TRBV7-3 and TRBJ2-2 provide the parts outside the CDR3, is GAGVSQTPSNKVTEKGKYVELRCDPISGHTALYWYRQSLGQGPEFLIYFQGTGAADDSGLPNDRFFAVRPEGSVSTLKIQRTERGDSAVYLCASSLNGGRTTGELFFGEGSRLTVL.

The J gene is TRBJ1-3, the V gene TRBV5-4; D unclear. Looked up from germline, CDR1 is SGHNT and CDR2 is YYREEE (reference sequence). The CDR3 is made up of 15 amino acids. V was cut by 1 base and J by 0 bases, with 8 bases left in between. The CDR3 loop is CASSLTPVSGNTIYF. The CDR3 nucleotides read TGTGCCAGCAGCTTGACACCGGTCTCTGGAAACACCATATATTTT. Looking up the rest from reference TRBV5-4 and TRBJ1-3 gives the full variable domain: ETGVTQSPTHLIKTRGQQVTLRCSSQSGHNTVSWYQQALGQGPQFIFQYYREEENGRGNFPPRFSGLQFPNYSSELNVNALELDDSALYLCASSLTPVSGNTIYFGEGSWLTVV.

By share, this clone counts as medium-sized. The chain has TRBV27 and TRBJ1-1; the D is unclear. This CDR3 is built from 15 residues. V lost 3 bases and J lost 1, with 12 bases in between. Germline V gene data show CDR1 as MNHEY and CDR2 as SMNVEV (reference sequence). CDR3 residues: CASSFSGPSNTEAFF. CDR3 sequence (DNA): TGTGCCAGCAGTTTCTCAGGACCGTCGAACACTGAAGCTTTCTTT.

The chain uses TRBV6-2 or TRBV6-3 and TRBJ1-1; unclear D gene. The germline V and J ends were trimmed by 3 bases and 4 bases, with 15 bases remaining between them. The length of the CDR3 is 15 residues. Germline V gives CDR1 MNHEY, CDR2 SVGEGT. CDR3 sequence reads: CASSYSWTFGTEAFF. The CDR3 DNA sequence: TGTGCCAGCAGTTATTCATGGACCTTTGGCACTGAAGCTTTCTTT.

The rearrangement links TRBV6-5 to TRBJ2-2, with D possibly TRBD2 on 6 matching bases. V shed 8 bases and J shed 6 bases, with 10 bases lying between them. This CDR3 region has 12 residues. Looked up from germline, CDR1 is MNHEY and CDR2 is SVGAGI. Here the CDR3 DNA reads TGTGCCAGCCGGGACTTTCCCGGGGAGCTGTTTTTT. Translation gives CASRDFPGELFF.

The chain links TRBV15 to TRBJ2-3, with unresolved D. The CDR3 contains 15 residues. With 0 bases removed from V and 4 bases from J, the gap between germline ends came to 11 bases. Germline lookup yields CDR1 LNHNV and CDR2 YYDKDF (reference sequence). This CDR3 is CATSRDVGIADTQYF. CDR3 sequence (DNA): TGTGCCACCAGCAGAGATGTTGGTATAGCAGATACGCAGTATTTT.

This chain connects TRBV7-9 to TRBJ1-4; D possibly corresponds to TRBD1 (6 bases). Trimming pared 2 bases from V and 5 bases from J, leaving 15 bases between. The CDR3 covers 16 residues. Germline CDR1 reads SEHNR; CDR2 reads FQNEAQ (reference sequence). The CDR3 loop reads CASSLRLEQGNEKLFF. CDR3 nucleotides: TGTGCCAGCAGCTTAAGGTTGGAACAGGGCAATGAAAAACTGTTTTTT.

This clone was seen a handful of times. This chain connects TRBV13 to TRBJ2-5; TRBD1 matches 7 bases. From germline, CDR1 is PRHDT and CDR2 FYEKMQ (reference sequence). The CDR3 totals 16 residues. V lost 4 bases and J lost 2; bases outside the gene matches: 10. DNA for the CDR3: TGTGCCAGCAGCTCTCGGGGACAGCCGGTACAAGAGACCCAGTACTTC. This gives the protein CASSSRGQPVQETQYF. Drawing the rest from reference TRBV13 and TRBJ2-5, the complete variable domain is AAGVIQSPRHLIKEKRETATLKCYPIPRHDTVYWYQQGPGQDPQFLISFYEKMQSDKGSIPDRFSAQQFSDYHSELNMSSLELGDSALYFCASSSRGQPVQETQYFGPGTRLLVL.

The chain links TRBV2 to TRBJ1-1; weak D call: TRBD1 (6 bases). The CDR3 contains 15 residues. Looked up from germline, CDR1 is SNHLY and CDR2 is FYNNEI. Trimming took off 4 bases at V and 4 bases at J, with 16 bases between the two ends. The CDR3 region has the DNA TGTGCCAGCAGTGCACAGGGAACCGGGGCCACTGAAGCTTTCTTT. Its protein is CASSAQGTGATEAFF.

The CDR3 is CASKVTGNQPQHF. CDR3 nucleotide sequence: TGTGCCAGTAAGGTTACAGGGAATCAGCCCCAGCATTTT. V and J are TRBV19 and TRBJ1-5; the D gene is possibly TRBD1 (6 bases). This CDR3 contains 13 residues. V lost 7 bases and J lost 4, with 11 bases in between. Germline V lookup: CDR1 LNHDA, CDR2 SQIVND (reference sequence).

The chain carries TRBV7-2 and TRBJ2-5; 8 positions match TRBD2. Trimming at V came to 1 base and at J to 0 bases, leaving 7 bases not matched to a gene. The CDR3 sequence is 17 residues long. Germline V lookup: CDR1 SGHTA, CDR2 FQGNSA. CDR3 bases: TGTGCCAGCAGCTTAGGTCCAGCGGGGGAGTACCAAGAGACCCAGTACTTC. Its translation: CASSLGPAGEYQETQYF. Looking up the rest from reference TRBV7-2 and TRBJ2-5 gives the full variable domain: GAGVSQSPSNKVTEKGKDVELRCDPISGHTALYWYRQSLGQGLEFLIYFQGNSAPDKSGLPSDRFSAERTGGSVSTLTIQRTQQEDSAVYLCASSLGPAGEYQETQYFGPGTRLLVL.

The chain combines TRBV20-1 with TRBJ2-3; 13 bases are a match to TRBD2. The CDR3 loop spans 18 amino acids. After removal of 3 bases from V and 6 bases from J, the junction contained 15 bases not matched to a gene. Looked up from germline, CDR1 is DFQATT and CDR2 is SNEGSKA (reference sequence). CDR3 DNA sequence: TGCAGTGCTAGTCTTCCTCCGGGACTAGCGGGGTATTCCGATACGCAGTATTTT. This encodes CSASLPPGLAGYSDTQYF.

This chain connects TRBV19 to TRBJ1-1, with TRBD1 matching over 7 bases. V gave up 7 bases and J gave up 1 base; unmatched junction bases: 6. The germline V gene encodes CDR1 LNHDA and CDR2 SQIVND (reference sequence). The CDR3 contains 14 residues. CDR3 sequence: CASIRQGTNTEAFF. CDR3 DNA: TGTGCCAGTATCCGACAGGGTACGAACACTGAAGCTTTCTTT.

This clone was counted between two and nine times. This chain links TRBV5-1 with TRBJ2-7; 7 bases map to TRBD1. Trimming took 2 bases from V and 0 from J; bases not matched to a gene: 2. Per the germline V gene, CDR1 is SGHRS and CDR2 is YFSETQ. The CDR3 covers 14 residues. In nucleotides, the CDR3 is TGCGCCAGCAGCTTAGGGACAGTCTCCTACGAGCAGTACTTC. It codes for CASSLGTVSYEQYF. Variable domain in full (rest from reference TRBV5-1 and TRBJ2-7): KAGVTQTPRYLIKTRGQQVTLSCSPISGHRSVSWYQQTPGQGLQFLFEYFSETQRNKGNFPGRFSGRQFSNSRSEMNVSTLELGDSALYLCASSLGTVSYEQYFGPGTRLTVT.

This rearrangement joins TRBV10-1 to TRBJ1-1; TRBD1 agrees at 8 bases. CDR3 size: 13 residues. The trim removed 6 bases at V and 3 bases at J, leaving 3 bases unmatched. In germline, CDR1 is WNHNN, CDR2 SYGVQD (reference sequence). This chain's CDR3 is CASRTGVDTEAFF. The CDR3 nucleotides are TGCGCCAGCAGGACAGGGGTGGACACTGAAGCTTTCTTT.

The table lists this clone with a count of one. The chain has TRBV10-1 and TRBJ2-2; D may be TRBD1 (5 bases). Per germline, CDR1 WNHNN and CDR2 SYGVQD (reference sequence). Trimming pared 3 bases from V and 3 bases from J, leaving 11 bases between. CDR3 size: 15 residues. The CDR3: CASSERKGDTGELFF. The CDR3 DNA reads TGCGCCAGCAGTGAAAGGAAAGGGGACACCGGGGAGCTGTTTTTT.

The chain combines TRBV7-9 with TRBJ2-6; 8 bases align to TRBD2. Per germline, CDR1 SEHNR and CDR2 FQNEAQ (reference sequence). This CDR3 has 16 residues. Trimming cost V 5 bases and J 4 bases; bases outside gene matches: 7. CDR3 loop: CASSTPGGPGANVLTF. The CDR3 DNA reads as TGTGCCAGCAGCACCCCGGGAGGGCCAGGGGCCAACGTCCTGACTTTC.